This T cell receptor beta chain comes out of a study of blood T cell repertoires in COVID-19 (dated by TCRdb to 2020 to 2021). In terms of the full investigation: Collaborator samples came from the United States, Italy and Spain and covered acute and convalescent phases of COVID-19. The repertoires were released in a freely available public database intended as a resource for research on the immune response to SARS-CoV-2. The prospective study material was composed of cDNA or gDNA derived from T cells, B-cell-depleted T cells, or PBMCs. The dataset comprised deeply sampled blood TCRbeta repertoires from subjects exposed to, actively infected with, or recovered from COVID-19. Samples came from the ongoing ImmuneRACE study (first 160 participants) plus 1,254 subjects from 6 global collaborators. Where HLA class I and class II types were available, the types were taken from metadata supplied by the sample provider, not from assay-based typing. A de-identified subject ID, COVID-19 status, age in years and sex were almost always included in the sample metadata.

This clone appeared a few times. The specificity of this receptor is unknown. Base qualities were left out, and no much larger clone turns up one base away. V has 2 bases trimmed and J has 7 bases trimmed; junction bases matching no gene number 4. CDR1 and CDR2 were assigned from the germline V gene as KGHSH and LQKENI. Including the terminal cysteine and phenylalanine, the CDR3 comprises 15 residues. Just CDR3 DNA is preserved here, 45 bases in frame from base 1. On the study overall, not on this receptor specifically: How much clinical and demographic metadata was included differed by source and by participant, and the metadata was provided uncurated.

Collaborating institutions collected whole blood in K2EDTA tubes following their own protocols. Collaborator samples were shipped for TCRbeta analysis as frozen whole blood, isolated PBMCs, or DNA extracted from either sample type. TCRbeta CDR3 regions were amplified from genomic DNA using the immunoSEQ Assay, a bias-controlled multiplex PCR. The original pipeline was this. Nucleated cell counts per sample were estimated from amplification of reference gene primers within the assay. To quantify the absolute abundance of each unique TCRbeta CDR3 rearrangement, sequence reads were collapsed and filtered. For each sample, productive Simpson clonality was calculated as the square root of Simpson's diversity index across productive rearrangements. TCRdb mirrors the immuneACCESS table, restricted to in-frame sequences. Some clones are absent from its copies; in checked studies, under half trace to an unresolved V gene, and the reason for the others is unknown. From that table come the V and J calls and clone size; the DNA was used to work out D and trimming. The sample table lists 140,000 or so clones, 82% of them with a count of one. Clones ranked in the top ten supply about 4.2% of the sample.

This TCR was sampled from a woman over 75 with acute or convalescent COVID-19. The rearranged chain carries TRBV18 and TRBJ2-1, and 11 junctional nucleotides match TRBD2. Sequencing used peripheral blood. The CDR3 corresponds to CASSPGLAGGNEQFF. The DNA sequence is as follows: TGTGCCAGCTCACCAGGGCTAGCGGGAGGAAATGAGCAGTTCTTC.